The rows below give T cell receptor beta chains drawn from one sample of a study of T cell responses to AZD1222 COVID-19 vaccine. Generated by immunoSEQ multiplex PCR, the TCRdb table keeps only in-frame clones and is missing some. The sample carries more than 85,000 clones, about nine tenths recorded once. The sequencing here drew on peripheral blood, taken 28 days after the second AZD1222 dose. The origin of the receptors is an adult who received the AZD1222 COVID-19 vaccine. The CDR3 runs from the conserved cysteine through the conserved F or W. The D gene is left open where the match is weak. Only some rows state a clone size, as once, few, many or a class for expanded clones.

j_gene: TRBJ1-2; abundance: once; v_gene: TRBV6-1; d_gene: -; CDR3aa: CASSAASASEQRYGYTF; CDR3nt: TGTGCCAGCAGTGCAGCCAGCGCCTCCGAACAACGCTATGGCTACACCTTC
j_gene: TRBJ1-1; abundance: -; v_gene: TRBV18; d_gene: -; CDR3aa: CASSPELSQSYTEAFF; CDR3nt: TGTGCCAGCTCACCCGAGCTCTCACAGTCGTACACTGAAGCTTTCTTT
j_gene: TRBJ2-2; abundance: -; v_gene: TRBV3-1/TRBV3-2; d_gene: TRBD2; CDR3aa: CASSLGLAGETGELFF; CDR3nt: TGTGCCAGCAGCCTCGGACTAGCGGGAGAGACCGGGGAGCTGTTTTTT
j_gene: TRBJ2-7; abundance: -; v_gene: TRBV20-1; d_gene: -; CDR3aa: CSYSPEGEQYF; CDR3nt: TGCAGTTATTCCCCGGAGGGAGAGCAGTACTTC
j_gene: TRBJ1-3; abundance: -; v_gene: TRBV5-6; d_gene: -; CDR3aa: CASSLGSGIGALHTIYF; CDR3nt: TGTGCCAGCAGCCTGGGATCGGGAATTGGGGCGTTGCACACCATATATTTT
j_gene: TRBJ1-1; abundance: -; v_gene: TRBV20-1; d_gene: -; CDR3aa: CSAKTRSEAFF; CDR3nt: TGCAGTGCTAAAACAAGGAGTGAAGCTTTCTTT
j_gene: TRBJ1-5; abundance: -; v_gene: TRBV28; d_gene: TRBD1; CDR3aa: CASNEKRTGGRQPQHF; CDR3nt: TGTGCCAGCAATGAGAAGCGGACAGGGGGCCGTCAGCCCCAGCATTTT
j_gene: TRBJ1-2; abundance: -; v_gene: TRBV9; d_gene: -; CDR3aa: CASSVGDRGYGYTF; CDR3nt: TGTGCCAGCAGCGTAGGCGACAGAGGATATGGCTACACCTTC
j_gene: TRBJ2-1; abundance: -; v_gene: TRBV10-2; d_gene: -; CDR3aa: CASSENEQFF; CDR3nt: TGCGCCAGCAGTGAGAATGAGCAGTTCTTC
j_gene: TRBJ1-1; abundance: -; v_gene: TRBV30; d_gene: TRBD1; CDR3aa: CAWSEEPGQGKTEAFF; CDR3nt: TGTGCCTGGAGTGAGGAGCCGGGACAGGGGAAAACTGAAGCTTTCTTT
j_gene: TRBJ1-3; abundance: -; v_gene: TRBV7-2; d_gene: -; CDR3aa: CASSLSFGNTIYF; CDR3nt: TGTGCCAGCAGCTTATCCTTTGGAAACACCATATATTTT
j_gene: TRBJ2-4; abundance: -; v_gene: TRBV7-9; d_gene: -; CDR3aa: CASSSGLTKNIQYF; CDR3nt: TGTGCCAGCAGCTCCGGACTAACCAAAAACATTCAGTACTTC
j_gene: TRBJ2-1; abundance: -; v_gene: TRBV5-6; d_gene: TRBD2; CDR3aa: CASSPGTSEQFF; CDR3nt: TGTGCCAGCAGCCCCGGGACTAGCGAGCAGTTCTTC
j_gene: TRBJ2-3; abundance: -; v_gene: TRBV6-5; d_gene: -; CDR3aa: CASSSSSVDTQYF; CDR3nt: TGTGCCAGCAGTTCTAGCTCGGTGGATACGCAGTATTTT
j_gene: TRBJ1-1; abundance: -; v_gene: TRBV19; d_gene: TRBD1; CDR3aa: CASTFSGTGVLNTEAFF; CDR3nt: TGTGCCAGTACATTTTCCGGGACAGGGGTACTAAACACTGAAGCTTTCTTT
j_gene: TRBJ1-2; abundance: -; v_gene: TRBV24-1; d_gene: TRBD1; CDR3aa: CATSTTGGGYTF; CDR3nt: TGTGCCACCAGTACAACAGGGGGTGGCTACACCTTC
j_gene: TRBJ1-2; abundance: once; v_gene: TRBV7-2; d_gene: -; CDR3aa: CASSGAGGSYGYTF; CDR3nt: TGTGCCAGCAGCGGAGCGGGGGGATCCTATGGCTACACCTTC
j_gene: TRBJ2-5; abundance: once; v_gene: TRBV11-2; d_gene: TRBD1; CDR3aa: CASSLGGQGAGETQYF; CDR3nt: TGTGCCAGCAGCTTGGGGGGACAGGGGGCCGGCGAGACCCAGTACTTC
j_gene: TRBJ2-7; abundance: -; v_gene: TRBV5-1; d_gene: -; CDR3aa: CASSGALIDPLYEQYF; CDR3nt: TGCGCCAGCAGCGGGGCGTTGATAGATCCACTCTACGAGCAGTACTTC
j_gene: TRBJ1-4; abundance: -; v_gene: TRBV5-8; d_gene: -; CDR3aa: CASSSMGGPNEKLFF; CDR3nt: TGTGCCAGCAGCTCGATGGGGGGCCCTAATGAAAAACTGTTTTTT
j_gene: TRBJ1-1; abundance: -; v_gene: TRBV5-6; d_gene: -; CDR3aa: CASSLAQSRGTEAFF; CDR3nt: TGTGCCAGCAGCTTGGCTCAGTCTCGGGGGACTGAAGCTTTCTTT
j_gene: TRBJ2-1; abundance: -; v_gene: TRBV18; d_gene: TRBD2; CDR3aa: CASSPLSWGEGLNEQFF; CDR3nt: TGTGCCAGCTCACCACTGAGCTGGGGGGAGGGCCTGAATGAGCAGTTCTTC
j_gene: TRBJ1-2; abundance: -; v_gene: TRBV15; d_gene: -; CDR3aa: CATSGLAQTRFNGYTF; CDR3nt: TGTGCCACCAGTGGTCTTGCACAGACAAGATTTAATGGCTACACCTTC
j_gene: TRBJ2-1; abundance: -; v_gene: TRBV11-3; d_gene: -; CDR3aa: CASSLAPPWAFCNEQFF; CDR3nt: TGTGCCAGCAGCTTAGCCCCCCCCTGGGCCTTTTGCAATGAGCAGTTCTTC
j_gene: TRBJ1-5; abundance: -; v_gene: TRBV6-5; d_gene: -; CDR3aa: CASTKALEGQPQHF; CDR3nt: TGTGCCAGCACCAAAGCACTTGAAGGACAGCCCCAGCATTTT
j_gene: TRBJ1-5; abundance: -; v_gene: TRBV29-1; d_gene: -; CDR3aa: CSVGTIGQQPQHF; CDR3nt: TGCAGCGTGGGGACCATTGGGCAACAGCCCCAGCATTTT
j_gene: TRBJ1-3; abundance: once; v_gene: TRBV15; d_gene: -; CDR3aa: CATSRGYPTGPGNTIYF; CDR3nt: TGTGCCACCAGCAGAGGTTATCCAACTGGTCCTGGAAACACCATATATTTT
j_gene: TRBJ2-1; abundance: -; v_gene: TRBV6-1; d_gene: -; CDR3aa: CASSEANSGLINEQFF; CDR3nt: TGTGCCAGCAGTGAAGCGAATTCGGGACTCATCAATGAGCAGTTCTTC